Each of the 28 T cell receptor beta chains below was sequenced from the same sample in a study of glioma-infiltrating T cells (dated by TCRdb to between 2015 and 2016). TCRdb lists the instrument as Illumina MiSeq. The iRepertoire nested amplicon-rescue multiplex PCR (arm-PCR) platform was used to amplify TCR alpha and beta CDR3 regions from RNA. TCRdb reprocessed the public reads (quality trimming at Q25 with fastp, clone calling with MiXCR) and kept in-frame beta chains. Duplicate CDR3 protein sequences are folded into a single record with the most common DNA and genes. The sample includes roughly 350,000 distinct CDR3 sequences, with about two fifths observed a single time. Of the sample, 9.5% to 15% falls within the top ten clones. The sequenced material came from glioma tissue, nonneoplastic brain tissue, or PBMCs (not recorded which). The source is a human donor with low-grade glioma or glioblastoma, undergoing nonglioma brain surgery, or in good health (not recorded which).

This clonotype was seen a handful of times. J is TRBJ2-4 and V is TRBV24-1, with 9 bases identical to TRBD1. From germline, CDR1 is KGHDR and CDR2 SFDVKD. CDR3 length equals 15 residues. The junction had 6 bases not matched to a gene; V was cut back by 3 bases and J by 7 bases. The CDR3 region has the DNA TGTGCCACCAGTGATCAGGGACAGGGTGACAACATTCAGTACTTC. It specifies CATSDQGQGDNIQYF.

The chain joins TRBV6-6 to TRBJ2-7; 11 nucleotides match TRBD1. Germline CDR1 reads MNHNY; CDR2 reads SVGAGI (reference sequence). The CDR3 sequence is 14 residues long. Losses at the gene ends were 4 bases for V and 6 bases for J; bases not matched to a gene: 5. The CDR3 DNA reads as TGTGCCAGCAGTTCTAGGACAGGGGGCGCCGAGCAGTACTTC. Its protein product is CASSSRTGGAEQYF.

This chain joins TRBV5-6 and TRBJ2-7; 7 nucleotides match TRBD2. CDR1 and CDR2 (germline): SGHDT, YYEEEE. The junction had 7 bases not matched to a gene; V was cut back by 3 bases and J by 4 bases. CDR3 length equals 14 residues. For the CDR3, the DNA is TGTGCCAGCAGCTCCGGGGGGAGGGCGTACGAGCAGTACTTC. Translating gives CASSSGGRAYEQYF.

J is TRBJ2-1 and V is TRBV4-1; D is uncertain. CDR1 MGHRA and CDR2 YSYEKL come from the germline V gene. V lost 0 bases, J lost 9 bases, and 12 bases lay in between. The CDR3 has 14 amino acids. The DNA for the CDR3 is TGCGCCAGCAGCCAAGATCCCCCTCTCGGTGAGCAGTTCTTC. Protein sequence: CASSQDPPLGEQFF.

This clonotype was seen repeatedly, ten times or more. One end of the junction varies from germline; a read error may be responsible. The V and J genes are TRBV27 and TRBJ2-7; 14 positions agree with TRBD2. Germline lookup yields CDR1 MNHEY and CDR2 SMNVEV (reference sequence). The CDR3 has 14 residues. The CDR3 loop reads CASSSGLAGGLPSF. The CDR3 bases are TGTGCCAGCAGTTCTGGACTAGCGGGAGGACTTCCCTCCTTC.

There are a few counts of this clonotype. This chain joins TRBV20-1 and TRBJ1-6, with TRBD1 as a possible D gene (5 bases). Between the trimmed V and J ends, which lost 3 bases and 10 bases, there was a span of 22 bases. Germline CDR1 reads DFQATT; CDR2 reads SNEGSKA (reference sequence). The CDR3 extends over 16 amino acids. The DNA of the CDR3 is TGCAGTGCTAGGGGCATAGCAAGGGCAGGGAACTCACCCCTCCACTTT. Translation: CSARGIARAGNSPLHF.

In this sample, this clonotype turned up many times. The CDR3 nucleotides are TGTGCCAGCAGTTTAGGGCCCGGGACAGGGGTTGGCTACACCTTC. Protein: CASSLGPGTGVGYTF. The V gene is TRBV27, the J gene TRBJ1-2; 10 nucleotides align to TRBD1. CDR1 is MNHEY, CDR2 SMNVEV, per germline (reference sequence). CDR3 length: 15 residues. V shed 2 bases, J shed 7 bases, and the junction held 7 bases outside the gene matches.

The V and J genes are TRBV7-2 and TRBJ2-1, with D possibly matching TRBD1 (6 bases). The V and J ends lost 7 bases and 10 bases respectively, with 17 bases between them. The length of the CDR3 is 13 residues. Per the germline V gene, CDR1 is SGHTA and CDR2 is FQGNSA. The CDR3 nucleotides are TGTGCCAGCACCGACAGGCCCCGGGTGGAGCAGTTCTTC. Protein: CASTDRPRVEQFF.

This clonotype was observed a handful of times. The chain employs TRBV28 and TRBJ2-7; the match to TRBD2 covers 7 bases. Trimming cost V 7 bases and J 5 bases; bases outside gene matches: 17. This CDR3 has 16 residues. The germline V gene has CDR1 MDHEN and CDR2 SYDVKM. CDR3 amino acids: CASKTIKGGSRHEQYF. The CDR3 region has the DNA TGTGCCAGCAAAACCATTAAGGGCGGGAGCCGCCACGAGCAGTACTTC.

This clonotype appeared a single time. A much larger clone differs from this one at a single base, so this may be a read error. The chain is built from TRBV7-2 and TRBJ2-7, with D possibly TRBD2 on 6 matching bases. Looked up from germline, CDR1 is SGHTA and CDR2 is FQGNSA. The CDR3 runs 13 residues. The CDR3 region is CACSLGTGREQYF. CDR3 DNA: TGTGCCTGCAGCTTAGGTACGGGGAGGGAGCAGTACTTC.

The CDR3 protein is CASNGGGTSSTDTQYF. The DNA of the CDR3 is TGTGCCAGCAATGGGGGGGGGACGAGTTCCACAGATACGCAGTATTTT. The rearrangement uses TRBV28 and TRBJ2-3; TRBD2 aligns across 7 bases. Unmatched junction bases numbered 12, after V lost 7 bases and J lost 2 bases. The length of the CDR3 is 16 residues. Germline lookup yields CDR1 MDHEN and CDR2 SYDVKM.

In its sample, this clonotype was seen once. This sequence joins TRBV4-3 and TRBJ2-1, with 7 bases lining up with TRBD2. The CDR3 contains 15 residues. Trimming removed 1 base from V and 3 bases from J; junction bases left unmatched: 3. Germline V gene sequence: CDR1 LGHNA, CDR2 YSLEER. CDR3 sequence: CASSQVSGNYNEQFF. The CDR3 DNA is TGCGCCAGCAGCCAAGTAAGCGGGAACTACAATGAGCAGTTCTTC.

The CDR3 loop reads CSVEGQGAYNEQFF. DNA of the CDR3: TGCAGCGTTGAGGGGCAGGGGGCCTACAATGAGCAGTTCTTC. J is TRBJ2-1 and V is TRBV29-1, with 7 positions matching TRBD1. This CDR3 spans 14 amino acids. The V segment lost 3 bases and the J segment 2 bases; nucleotides outside the gene matches: 4. Germline V gene lookup returns CDR1 SQVTM and CDR2 ANQGSEA.

As concerns this clonotype: Mismatch with germline at one junction end may stem from a read error. The rearrangement joins TRBV7-6 to TRBJ2-2; perhaps TRBD2 as D (9 bases). Per the germline V gene, CDR1 is SGHVS and CDR2 is FNYEAQ. This CDR3 has 19 residues. Here the CDR3 DNA reads TGTGCTAGCAGCTTAGTGACCCAACAGGGGGGACTAGCAACCGGGGAGCTGTTTTTT. Translation gives CASSLVTQQGGLATGELFF.

This clonotype was counted a few times. The chain uses TRBV7-9 and TRBJ2-7; D is ambiguous. The V end was cut by 5 bases, the J end by 0 bases, with 11 bases between. Germline CDR1 SEHNR, CDR2 FQNEAQ (reference sequence). The CDR3 runs to 14 residues. The CDR3 DNA reads as TGTGCCAGCAGCGGAAGCGCGAGCTCCTACGAGCAGTACTTC. As protein: CASSGSASSYEQYF.

A remark on this clonotype: Being one base from a much bigger clone, this may be a read error. The CDR3 is CASSPLRTGGYNEQYF. As DNA, the CDR3 is TGTGCCAGCAGTCCCCTTCGGACAGGGGGCTACAATGAGCAGTACTTC. This chain links TRBV28 with TRBJ2-7, with 11 positions matching TRBD1. CDR3 length equals 16 residues. Germline CDR1 MDHEN, CDR2 SYDVKM. V lost 5 bases and J lost 7; bases outside the gene matches: 13.

Comment on this clonotype: This sequence may be a read error, since a much larger clone differs from it by one base. The CDR3 coding sequence is TGCAGCATAAGGGACATGCTGGGTTATAGCAATCAGACCCAGCATTTT. Its protein product is CSIRDMLGYSNQTQHF. The rearrangement links TRBV20-1 to TRBJ1-5; TRBD1 is a possible D gene (6 bases). Germline loops: CDR1 DFQATT, CDR2 SNEGSKA (reference sequence). This CDR3 has 16 amino acids.

This clonotype was counted only a few times. V and J are TRBV10-3 and TRBJ1-1; D gene ambiguous. V was shortened by 8 bases and J by 0 bases, with 13 bases between the two germline ends. The germline V gene has CDR1 ENHRY and CDR2 SYGVKD. The CDR3 covers 14 residues. CDR3 sequence (DNA): TGTGCCATCTCCCGGGCTAGCATGAACACTGAAGCTTTCTTT. This translates into CAISRASMNTEAFF.

The V gene is TRBV4-2, the J gene TRBJ1-3, with D perhaps TRBD1 (6 bases). CDR3 length: 15 residues. Germline CDR1 reads LGHNA; CDR2 reads YNFKEQ. V was clipped by 0 bases and J by 8 bases, with 14 bases between them. The CDR3 reads CASSQDLSRGDTIYF. The DNA of the CDR3 is TGTGCCAGCAGCCAAGATCTAAGCAGGGGCGACACCATATATTTT.

This clonotype is a singleton in its sample. V and J are TRBV2 and TRBJ2-1, with 8 bases lining up with TRBD2. Germline V gives CDR1 SNHLY, CDR2 FYNNEI. Trimming removed 0 bases from V and 7 bases from J; junction bases left unmatched: 8. The CDR3 runs to 16 residues. CDR3 coding DNA: TGTGCCAGCAGTGAAGCGAGAAGCGGGAGAAGGAATGAGCAGTTCTTC. This sequence encodes CASSEARSGRRNEQFF.

This clonotype was counted only a few times. The rearrangement joins TRBV19 to TRBJ2-1, with TRBD2 as a possible D gene (6 bases). Germline CDR1 is LNHDA and CDR2 is SQIVND (reference sequence). The germline V and J ends were trimmed by 7 bases and 3 bases, with 19 bases remaining between them. The CDR3 consists of 16 residues. The CDR3 is CASTPHSGPNYNEQFF. The CDR3 DNA follows: TGTGCCAGTACCCCCCATAGCGGTCCTAACTACAATGAGCAGTTCTTC.

This clonotype was seen many times. This rearrangement joins TRBV27 to TRBJ2-1; 7 nucleotides align to TRBD2. Per germline, CDR1 MNHEY and CDR2 SMNVEV (reference sequence). CDR3 length: 17 residues. V dropped 5 bases and J dropped 0; count of bases not matched to a gene: 10. The CDR3 nucleotides read TGTGCCAGCAGTCCACCTAGCGGTTACAGCTCCTACAATGAGCAGTTCTTC. This sequence encodes CASSPPSGYSSYNEQFF.

This chain's CDR3 is CASSPARGSVTDTQYF. The CDR3 DNA sequence: TGTGCCAGCAGTCCCGCCCGGGGTAGCGTGACAGATACGCAGTATTTT. This sequence joins TRBV27 and TRBJ2-3, with D possibly matching TRBD2 (5 bases). Germline CDR1 MNHEY, CDR2 SMNVEV (reference sequence). V dropped 5 bases and J dropped 3 bases, with 18 bases sitting between them. The length of the CDR3 is 16 residues.

This clonotype has more than one count but fewer than ten. This sequence joins TRBV7-2 and TRBJ1-2; D is uncertain. V was clipped by 5 bases and J by 8 bases, with 21 bases between them. CDR1 is SGHTA, CDR2 FQGNSA, per germline. The CDR3 loop spans 15 amino acids. CDR3: CASSEGPVGILGYTF. The CDR3 bases are TGTGCCAGCAGCGAAGGGCCAGTCGGAATACTCGGCTACACCTTC. The variable domain in full, with the rest retrieved from reference TRBV7-2 and TRBJ1-2, is GAGVSQSPSNKVTEKGKDVELRCDPISGHTALYWYRQSLGQGLEFLIYFQGNSAPDKSGLPSDRFSAERTGGSVSTLTIQRTQQEDSAVYLCASSEGPVGILGYTFGSGTRLTVV.

With respect to this clonotype: This is likely a read error, given that the CDR3 carries no conserved phenylalanine or tryptophan at its end. This chain uses TRBV4-3 with TRBJ2-3; either TRBD1 or TRBD2 may fit D (6 bases each). Per the germline V gene, CDR1 is LGHNA and CDR2 is YSLEER. Trimming shortened V by 4 bases and J by 10 bases, and 12 bases separated the two germline ends. The CDR3 sequence is 12 residues long. CDR3: CASSPGGPAQYL. The CDR3 nucleotides read TGCGCCAGCAGCCCCGGGGGCCCCGCGCAGTATCTT.

J is TRBJ2-1 and V is TRBV11-2; maybe TRBD1 (5 bases). The germline gives CDR1 SGHAT, CDR2 FQNNGV. CDR3 length equals 14 residues. Trimming cost V 5 bases and J 4 bases, with 12 bases left between them. CDR3 sequence (DNA): TGTGCCAGCAGCGGACGACAGAGATACAATGAGCAGTTCTTC. Its protein product is CASSGRQRYNEQFF.

In the case of this clonotype: A much larger clonotype is one base distant, so this may be a read error. The chain combines TRBV12-3 or TRBV12-4 with TRBJ1-5; D not certain. CDR3 length: 17 residues. The CDR3 here is CASSPTYTGEGNQPKHF. The CDR3 DNA is TGTGCCAGCAGTCCCACTTACACCGGCGAGGGCAATCAGCCCAAGCATTTT.

There are a few counts of this clonotype. The rearrangement uses TRBV7-8 and TRBJ2-1; D gene unclear. This CDR3 spans 13 amino acids. The ends were cut back, 5 bases at V and 3 bases at J, with 8 bases in the middle. From germline, CDR1 is SGHVS and CDR2 FQNEAQ. This chain's CDR3 is CASSPMIYNEQFF. Written as DNA, the CDR3 is TGTGCCAGCAGCCCTATGATCTACAATGAGCAGTTCTTC.